Listed here are 9 T cell receptor beta chains from one sample, sequenced in a study of T-cell reconstitution after alpha-beta-depleted transplantation in children. Preparation of the TCRbeta library was carried out with unique molecular identifiers. Via MiXCR, TCRdb re-called the PCR reads, giving one row per CDR3 protein. The sample lists a few hundred thousand distinct CDR3 sequences; around 13% were seen once. Sequencing was performed on PBMCs, mostly from graft donor cells, taken 360 days after TCRalphabeta/CD19-depleted stem cell transplant. All receptors come from a male patient younger than 18 who had a stem cell transplant for acute myeloid leukemia, so the T cells may come from the graft donor.

Here the CDR3 DNA reads TGCGCCAGCAGCCAGGGCTGGACTAGCGGGGTTACCTACGAGCAGTACTTC. Residues: CASSQGWTSGVTYEQYF. The rearrangement links TRBV4-3 to TRBJ2-7; TRBD2 aligns across 12 bases. CDR3 length equals 17 residues. V gave up 3 bases and J gave up 2 bases; unmatched junction bases: 8. Germline values: CDR1 LGHNA, CDR2 YSLEER.

The genes are TRBV6-2 or TRBV6-3 and TRBJ2-7; weak D call: TRBD1 (6 bases). Trimming shortened V by 10 bases and J by 3 bases, and 40 bases separated the two germline ends. This CDR3 spans 21 amino acids. Germline CDR1 reads MNHEY; CDR2 reads SVGEGT. In nucleotides, the CDR3 is TGTGCCACAAGGAAGGGGCAGGGGCTGGAACAATGGGCCCTAAACCACTACGAGCAGTACTTC. Its translation: CATRKGQGLEQWALNHYEQYF.

V gene TRBV28 combines with J gene TRBJ1-4; 8 bases are shared with TRBD1. The CDR3 is 15 amino acids. Germline trimming cut 1 base from V and 8 bases from J; bases unmatched to any gene: 6. Germline loops: CDR1 MDHEN, CDR2 SYDVKM. The CDR3 DNA sequence: TGTGCCAGCAGTTTATCAGGGGGCACTGCAGAAAAACTGTTTTTT. This encodes CASSLSGGTAEKLFF.

CDR3 in DNA: TGTGCCAGCAGGGACAGTGGAAAAGCTTTCTTT. It encodes CASRDSGKAFF. The rearrangement joins TRBV12-3 or TRBV12-4 to TRBJ1-1; TRBD1 is a possible D gene (6 bases). This CDR3 region has 11 residues. Trimming pared 6 bases from V and 9 bases from J, leaving 11 bases between.

J is TRBJ2-7 and V is TRBV4-2, with D possibly matching TRBD2 (6 bases). V was pared by 0 bases and J by 3 bases, with 9 bases between. The germline CDR1 and CDR2 sequences are LGHNA and YNFKEQ. The CDR3 loop spans 14 amino acids. This CDR3 reads CASSQDWRVYEQYF. CDR3 coding DNA: TGTGCCAGCAGCCAAGATTGGAGGGTCTACGAGCAGTACTTC.

V and J are TRBV2 and TRBJ1-1, with D unresolved. Germline V gives CDR1 SNHLY, CDR2 FYNNEI. V shed 0 bases and J shed 3 bases, with 14 bases lying between them. The length of the CDR3 is 16 residues. In nucleotides, the CDR3 is TGTGCCAGCAGTGAAGCTGAGGTGGTGAGGGACACTGAAGCTTTCTTT. Its protein is CASSEAEVVRDTEAFF. The variable domain in full, with the rest retrieved from reference TRBV2 and TRBJ1-1, is EPEVTQTPSHQVTQMGQEVILRCVPISNHLYFYWYRQILGQKVEFLVSFYNNEISEKSEIFDDQFSVERPDGSNFTLKIRSTKLEDSAMYFCASSEAEVVRDTEAFFGQGTRLTVV.

Only a few counts were recorded for this clonotype. The chain has TRBV7-2 and TRBJ2-5; 9 bases are shared with TRBD2. There are 15 residues in the CDR3. J was trimmed by 5 bases and V by 0 bases; bases with no gene match: 4. Germline values: CDR1 SGHTA, CDR2 FQGNSA. DNA for the CDR3: TGTGCCAGCAGCTTAGCTAGCGGGAGCGCGGAGACCCAGTACTTC. It encodes CASSLASGSAETQYF. The variable domain in full, with the rest retrieved from reference TRBV7-2 and TRBJ2-5, is GAGVSQSPSNKVTEKGKDVELRCDPISGHTALYWYRQSLGQGLEFLIYFQGNSAPDKSGLPSDRFSAERTGGSVSTLTIQRTQQEDSAVYLCASSLASGSAETQYFGPGTRLLVL.

In the case of this clonotype: Compared with germline, one end of the junction differs, possibly owing to a read error. The gene calls are TRBV12-3 or TRBV12-4 and TRBJ2-2; 9 bases align to TRBD2. This CDR3 is 17 amino acids long. The CDR3 region is CASSLKGSGRNTGELIF. CDR3 in DNA: TGTGCCAGCAGTTTAAAAGGGAGCGGGAGGAACACCGGGGAGCTGATTTTT.

The chain is built from TRBV9 and TRBJ1-2; D ambiguous. CDR1 and CDR2 (germline): SGDLS, YYNGEE. Trimming pared 0 bases from V and 0 bases from J, leaving 15 bases between. The CDR3 loop spans 17 amino acids. CDR3 DNA sequence: TGTGCCAGCAGCGTAGAACCCCGTTGGGTCACTAACTATGGCTACACCTTC. It specifies CASSVEPRWVTNYGYTF.